Each of the 12 T cell receptor beta chains below was sequenced from the same sample in a study of blood T cell repertoires in COVID-19. Produced via immunoSEQ multiplex PCR; TCRdb's table is partial and in-frame only. The repertoire holds roughly 240,000 clones, about 85% seen once, with about 4% in the top ten. The sequencing input was peripheral blood. Source of these receptors: a man aged 18-30 years with active or convalescent COVID-19.

The chain links TRBV18 to TRBJ2-1; perhaps TRBD2 as D (5 bases). Trimming stripped 2 bases from V and 1 base from J, with 12 bases between. Per the germline V gene, CDR1 is KGHSH and CDR2 is LQKENI. CDR3 length: 16 residues. The CDR3 spells CASSPTRTPSYNEQFF. The CDR3 region has the DNA TGTGCCAGCTCACCAACTAGAACCCCTTCCTACAATGAGCAGTTCTTC.

In its sample, this clone was seen many times. The same CDR3 is also encoded by other DNA sequences in this sample. V gene TRBV5-1 combines with J gene TRBJ2-5, with 12 bases lining up with TRBD2. J lost 1 base, V lost 0 bases, and 1 base had no gene match. CDR1 is SGHRS, CDR2 YFSETQ, per germline. This CDR3 comprises 16 residues. The CDR3 loop reads CASSLVLAGGQETQYF. The DNA for the CDR3 is TGCGCCAGCAGCTTGGTACTAGCGGGGGGCCAAGAGACCCAGTACTTC.

This clone has more than one count but fewer than ten. The rearrangement uses TRBV18 and TRBJ2-5, with D possibly being TRBD1 (6 bases). Germline CDR1 is KGHSH and CDR2 is LQKENI. V was cut by 3 bases and J by 5 bases, with 13 bases left in between. This CDR3 region has 14 residues. The CDR3 coding sequence is TGTGCCAGCTCACCGGGAACAGGGCGGGAGACCCAGTACTTC. Residues: CASSPGTGRETQYF.

The genes are TRBV7-3 and TRBJ1-2; D uncertain. The CDR3 is 12 amino acids. CDR1 and CDR2 (germline): SGHTA, FQGTGA. V lost 4 bases to trimming and J lost 10 bases, with 13 bases between them. Here the CDR3 DNA reads TGTGCCAGCAGCTCCCCGGGAGGTACCTACACCTTC. It is translated as CASSSPGGTYTF.

CDR3 nucleotide sequence: TGTGCTAGTGGTTTGGTACAAAGCTACGAGCAGTACTTC. Translation: CASGLVQSYEQYF. The J gene is TRBJ2-7, the V gene TRBV12-5; D gene ambiguous. The CDR3 extends over 13 amino acids. V lost 0 bases and J 3 bases, leaving 6 bases between the germline ends. CDR1 LGHNT and CDR2 FRNRAP come from the germline V gene.

This chain joins TRBV6-5 and TRBJ2-7; no reliable D call. Germline assignment: CDR1 MNHEY and CDR2 SVGAGI. V dropped 6 bases and J dropped 2 bases, with 8 bases sitting between them. The CDR3 sequence is 12 residues long. Here the CDR3 reads CASRDTAYEQYF. The CDR3 coding sequence is TGTGCCAGCAGGGATACAGCCTACGAGCAGTACTTC.

The chain links TRBV27 to TRBJ2-1; 7 positions agree with TRBD2. Germline CDR1 is MNHEY and CDR2 is SMNVEV (reference sequence). The CDR3 runs 14 residues. J gave up 8 bases and V 5 bases, and 9 bases lay outside the gene matches. CDR3: CASSPPVGGDEQFF. In DNA, the CDR3 is TGTGCCAGCAGTCCCCCGGTGGGGGGGGATGAGCAGTTCTTC.

This chain links TRBV9 with TRBJ1-1; D unclear. With 2 bases removed from V and 3 bases from J, the gap between germline ends came to 14 bases. The CDR3 extends over 15 amino acids. Germline V gene sequence: CDR1 SGDLS, CDR2 YYNGEE. CDR3 amino acids: CASSVRVSGYTEAFF. The CDR3 coding sequence is TGTGCCAGCAGCGTCCGGGTCTCGGGTTACACTGAAGCTTTCTTT.

This chain joins TRBV4-1 and TRBJ2-2; TRBD1 matches at 11 bases. The CDR3 totals 20 residues. Trimming at V came to 0 bases and at J to 3 bases, leaving 12 bases not matched to a gene. Germline assignment: CDR1 MGHRA and CDR2 YSYEKL. CDR3 coding DNA: TGCGCCAGCAGCCAAGACCGGACAGGGGGCGCCGTGGGCGACACCGGGGAGCTGTTTTTT. It codes for CASSQDRTGGAVGDTGELFF.

The V gene is TRBV2, the J gene TRBJ2-7, with 10 positions matching TRBD1. The CDR3 has 12 amino acids. Germline V gene data show CDR1 as SNHLY and CDR2 as FYNNEI. V was clipped by 7 bases and J by 5 bases; unmatched bases: 2. DNA for the CDR3: TGTGCCAGCACCGACAGGGGGCACGAGCAGTACTTC. This encodes CASTDRGHEQYF.

This rearrangement joins TRBV30 to TRBJ2-5, with 7 bases lining up with TRBD2. The CDR3 covers 12 residues. V lost 3 bases, J lost 5 bases, and 3 bases stayed unmatched. Germline V gene sequence: CDR1 GTSNPN, CDR2 SVGIG (reference sequence). This CDR3 is CAWRGGSETQYF. CDR3 DNA: TGTGCCTGGAGGGGCGGGAGCGAGACCCAGTACTTC.

CDR3 in amino acids: CASSEQGLNTDTQYF. CDR3 nucleotides: TGTGCCAGCAGCGAACAGGGCCTTAACACAGATACGCAGTATTTT. The gene calls are TRBV14 and TRBJ2-3; tentatively, D is TRBD1 (6 bases). The CDR3 length is 15 residues. Per the germline V gene, CDR1 is SGHDN and CDR2 is FVKESK. Trimming took off 5 bases at V and 2 bases at J, with 14 bases between the two ends.